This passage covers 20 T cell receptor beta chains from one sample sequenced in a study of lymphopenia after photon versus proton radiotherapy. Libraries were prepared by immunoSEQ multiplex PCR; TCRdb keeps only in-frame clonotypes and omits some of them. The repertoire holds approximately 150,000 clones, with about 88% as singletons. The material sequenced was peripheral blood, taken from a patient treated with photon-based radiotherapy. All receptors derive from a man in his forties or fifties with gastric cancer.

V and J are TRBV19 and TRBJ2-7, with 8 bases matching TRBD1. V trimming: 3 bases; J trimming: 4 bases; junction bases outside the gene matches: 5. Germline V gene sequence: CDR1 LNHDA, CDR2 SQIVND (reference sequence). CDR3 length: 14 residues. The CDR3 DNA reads TGTGCCAGTAGTATTACAGGGGGGTGGTACGAGCAGTACTTC. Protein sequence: CASSITGGWYEQYF.

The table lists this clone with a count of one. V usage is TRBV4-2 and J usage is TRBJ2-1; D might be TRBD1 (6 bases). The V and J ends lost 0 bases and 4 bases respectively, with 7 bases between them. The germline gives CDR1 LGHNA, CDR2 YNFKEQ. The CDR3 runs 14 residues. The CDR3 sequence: CASSQEGQYNEQFF. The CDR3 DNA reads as TGTGCCAGCAGCCAAGAAGGACAGTACAATGAGCAGTTCTTC.

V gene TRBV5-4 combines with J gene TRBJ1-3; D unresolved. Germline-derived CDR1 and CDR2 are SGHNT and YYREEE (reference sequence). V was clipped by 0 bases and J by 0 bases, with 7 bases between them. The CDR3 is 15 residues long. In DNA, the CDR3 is TGTGCCAGCAGCTTGGACGCAGGCTCTGGAAACACCATATATTTT. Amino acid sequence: CASSLDAGSGNTIYF.

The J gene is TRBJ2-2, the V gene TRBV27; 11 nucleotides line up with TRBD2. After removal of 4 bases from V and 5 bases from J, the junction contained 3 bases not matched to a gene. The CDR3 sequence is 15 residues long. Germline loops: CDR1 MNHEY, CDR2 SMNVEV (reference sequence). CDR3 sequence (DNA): TGTGCCAGCAGTTCACTAGCGGGAGAAACCGGGGAGCTGTTTTTT. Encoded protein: CASSSLAGETGELFF.

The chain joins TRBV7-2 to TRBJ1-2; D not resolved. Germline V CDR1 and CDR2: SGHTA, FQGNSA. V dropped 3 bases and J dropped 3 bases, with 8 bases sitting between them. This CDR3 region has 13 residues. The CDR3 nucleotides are TGTGCCAGCAGCTTTCTAGGTCACTATGGCTACACCTTC. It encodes CASSFLGHYGYTF. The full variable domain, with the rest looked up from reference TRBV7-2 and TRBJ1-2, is GAGVSQSPSNKVTEKGKDVELRCDPISGHTALYWYRQSLGQGLEFLIYFQGNSAPDKSGLPSDRFSAERTGGSVSTLTIQRTQQEDSAVYLCASSFLGHYGYTFGSGTRLTVV.

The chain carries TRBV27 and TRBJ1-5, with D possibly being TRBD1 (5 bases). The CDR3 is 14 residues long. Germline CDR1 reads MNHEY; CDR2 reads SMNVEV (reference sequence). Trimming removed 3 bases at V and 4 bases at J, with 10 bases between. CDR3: CASSLGDLNQPQHF. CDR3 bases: TGTGCCAGCAGTTTGGGGGACTTGAATCAGCCCCAGCATTTT.

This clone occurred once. The CDR3 loop is CASSPETGELFF. Here the CDR3 DNA reads TGCGCCAGCAGTCCAGAAACCGGGGAGCTGTTTTTT. This chain connects TRBV23-1 to TRBJ2-2; D not resolved. TRBV23-1 is marked as an open reading frame, function uncertain. This CDR3 is built from 12 residues. Trimming shortened V by 4 bases and J by 5 bases, and 5 bases separated the two germline ends.

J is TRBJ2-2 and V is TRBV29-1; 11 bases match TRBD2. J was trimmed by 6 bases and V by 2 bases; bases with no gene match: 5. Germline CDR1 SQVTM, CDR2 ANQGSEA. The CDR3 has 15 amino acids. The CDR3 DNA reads TGCAGCGTTGAATCGACTAGCGGGGCAGCCGGGGAGCTGTTTTTT. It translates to CSVESTSGAAGELFF.

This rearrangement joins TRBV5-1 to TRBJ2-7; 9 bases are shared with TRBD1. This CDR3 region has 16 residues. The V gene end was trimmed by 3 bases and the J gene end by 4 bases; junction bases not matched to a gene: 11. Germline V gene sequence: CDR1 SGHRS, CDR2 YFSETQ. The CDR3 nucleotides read TGCGCCAGCAGCTCTCCTCTCACAGGGGGCCCATACGAGCAGTACTTC. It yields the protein CASSSPLTGGPYEQYF.

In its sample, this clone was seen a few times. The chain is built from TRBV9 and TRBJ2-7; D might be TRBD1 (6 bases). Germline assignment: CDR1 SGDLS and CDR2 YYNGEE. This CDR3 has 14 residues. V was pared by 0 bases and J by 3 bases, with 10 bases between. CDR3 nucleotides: TGTGCCAGCAGCGTAGATGGACAGTTCTACGAGCAGTACTTC. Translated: CASSVDGQFYEQYF.

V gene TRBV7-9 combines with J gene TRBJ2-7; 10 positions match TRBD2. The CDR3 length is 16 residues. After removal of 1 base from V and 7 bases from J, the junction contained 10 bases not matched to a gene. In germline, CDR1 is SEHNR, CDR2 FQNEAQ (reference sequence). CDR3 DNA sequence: TGTGCCAGCAGCTTAGTGGCGGCTAGCGGGAGTTGGGAGCAGTACTTC. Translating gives CASSLVAASGSWEQYF. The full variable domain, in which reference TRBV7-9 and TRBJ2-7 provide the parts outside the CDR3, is DTGVSQNPRHKITKRGQNVTFRCDPISEHNRLYWYRQTLGQGPEFLTYFQNEAQLEKSRLLSDRFSAERPKGSFSTLEIQRTEQGDSAMYLCASSLVAASGSWEQYFGPGTRLTVT.

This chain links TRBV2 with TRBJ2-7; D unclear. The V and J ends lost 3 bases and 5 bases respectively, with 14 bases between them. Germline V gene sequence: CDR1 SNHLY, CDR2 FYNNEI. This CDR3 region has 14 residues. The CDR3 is CASSDSIPRHEQYF. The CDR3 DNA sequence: TGTGCCAGCAGTGATAGTATACCGAGGCACGAGCAGTACTTC.

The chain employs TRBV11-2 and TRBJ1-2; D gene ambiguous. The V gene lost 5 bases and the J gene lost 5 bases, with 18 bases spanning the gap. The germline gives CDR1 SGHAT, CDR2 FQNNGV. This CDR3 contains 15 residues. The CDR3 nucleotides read TGTGCCAGCAGCCCGTCGGGGTTTAACTTTTATGGCTACACCTTC. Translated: CASSPSGFNFYGYTF.

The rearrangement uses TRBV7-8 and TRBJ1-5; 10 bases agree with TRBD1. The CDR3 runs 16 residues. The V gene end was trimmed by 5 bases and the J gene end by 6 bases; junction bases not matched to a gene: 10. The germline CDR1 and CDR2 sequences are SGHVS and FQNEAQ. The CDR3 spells CASSPRRTGGGQPQHF. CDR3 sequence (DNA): TGTGCCAGCAGCCCTCGGAGGACAGGGGGAGGTCAGCCCCAGCATTTT.

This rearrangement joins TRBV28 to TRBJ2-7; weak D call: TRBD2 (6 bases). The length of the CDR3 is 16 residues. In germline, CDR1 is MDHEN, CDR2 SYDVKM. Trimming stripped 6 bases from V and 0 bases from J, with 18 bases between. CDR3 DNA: TGTGCCAGCAGCGAACCCCGTAGCGGTACCTCCTACGAGCAGTACTTC. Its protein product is CASSEPRSGTSYEQYF. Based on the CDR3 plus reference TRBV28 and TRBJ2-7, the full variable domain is DVKVTQSSRYLVKRTGEKVFLECVQDMDHENMFWYRQDPGLGLRLIYFSYDVKMKEKGDIPEGYSVSREKKERFSLILESASTNQTSMYLCASSEPRSGTSYEQYFGPGTRLTVT.

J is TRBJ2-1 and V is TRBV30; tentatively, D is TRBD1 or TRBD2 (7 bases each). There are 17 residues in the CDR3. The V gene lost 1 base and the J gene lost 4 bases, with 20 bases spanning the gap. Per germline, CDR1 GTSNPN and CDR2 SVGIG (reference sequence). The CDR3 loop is CAWSAQGGGRVYNEQFF. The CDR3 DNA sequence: TGTGCCTGGAGTGCGCAGGGGGGCGGGAGAGTTTACAATGAGCAGTTCTTC.

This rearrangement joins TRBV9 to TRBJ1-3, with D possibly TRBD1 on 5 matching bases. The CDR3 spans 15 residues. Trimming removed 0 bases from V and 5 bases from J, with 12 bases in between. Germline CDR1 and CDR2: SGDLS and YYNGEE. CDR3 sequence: CASSVGRGTRNTIYF. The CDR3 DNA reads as TGTGCCAGCAGCGTAGGAAGGGGAACACGAAACACCATATATTTT.

CDR3 nucleotide sequence: TGTGCCAGTAGTAGAACCGGGACTAGCGGGAGGTTAGGCCATGAGCAGTTCTTC. As protein: CASSRTGTSGRLGHEQFF. The rearrangement joins TRBV19 to TRBJ2-1; 15 bases map to TRBD2. CDR3 size: 18 residues. V shed 4 bases and J 8 bases; nucleotides not matched to a gene: 12. Germline CDR1 LNHDA, CDR2 SQIVND (reference sequence).

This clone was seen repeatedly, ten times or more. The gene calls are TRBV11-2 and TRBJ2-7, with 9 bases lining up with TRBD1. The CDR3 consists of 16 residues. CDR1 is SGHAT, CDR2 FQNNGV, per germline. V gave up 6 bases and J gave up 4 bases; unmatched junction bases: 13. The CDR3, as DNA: TGTGCCAGCAGTACTTACAGGGGGCGCGGGTTGTACGAGCAGTACTTC. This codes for CASSTYRGRGLYEQYF. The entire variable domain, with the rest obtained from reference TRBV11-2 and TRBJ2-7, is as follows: EAGVAQSPRYKIIEKRQSVAFWCNPISGHATLYWYQQILGQGPKLLIQFQNNGVVDDSQLPKDRFSAERLKGVDSTLKIQPAKLEDSAVYLCASSTYRGRGLYEQYFGPGTRLTVT.

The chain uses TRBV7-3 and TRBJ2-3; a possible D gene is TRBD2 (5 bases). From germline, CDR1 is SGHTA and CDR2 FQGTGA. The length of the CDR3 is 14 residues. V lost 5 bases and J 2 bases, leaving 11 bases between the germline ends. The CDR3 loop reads CASSPRTLTDTQYF. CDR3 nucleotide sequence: TGTGCCAGCAGCCCCCGGACTCTCACAGATACGCAGTATTTT.